The 21 T cell receptor beta chains reported below all come from one sample, sequenced in a study of breast tumors, draining lymph nodes, adjacent tissues. TCRdb itself ran the multiplex PCR reads through MiXCR, one entry per CDR3 protein. The sample lists under 150,000 distinct CDR3 sequences; 21% were seen once. The lymph nodes were axillary draining lymph nodes from breast cancer patients. The sequencing input was axillary lymph node tissue. All receptors come from a female donor with breast cancer. Some clones in this sample may be carry-over from other donors' samples.

This clonotype was counted ten times or more. The rearrangement links TRBV20-1 to TRBJ2-3, with 16 bases aligning to TRBD2. In germline, CDR1 is DFQATT, CDR2 SNEGSKA (reference sequence). Trimming took 3 bases from V and 1 from J; bases not matched to a gene: 4. This CDR3 contains 17 residues. In DNA form, the CDR3 reads TGCAGTGCTAGTCTGGGACTAGCGGGAGGGGGCACAGATACGCAGTATTTT. This translates into CSASLGLAGGGTDTQYF.

This clonotype was recorded many times. V and J are TRBV20-1 and TRBJ2-1; 11 positions agree with TRBD2. The germline V gene has CDR1 DFQATT and CDR2 SNEGSKA (reference sequence). CDR3 length: 14 residues. With V trimmed by 6 bases and J by 6 bases, 7 bases remained unmatched. The CDR3 region is CSAYTSGSSNEQFF. CDR3 sequence (DNA): TGCAGTGCATATACTAGCGGGAGTTCCAATGAGCAGTTCTTC.

In its sample, this clonotype was seen many times. This chain uses TRBV10-3 with TRBJ2-6, with D unclear. CDR3 length: 18 amino acids. The V gene lost 1 base and the J gene lost 0 bases, with 13 bases spanning the gap. Germline V lookup: CDR1 ENHRY, CDR2 SYGVKD. The CDR3 reads CAISEFRVRHSGANVLTF. Here the CDR3 DNA reads TGTGCCATCAGTGAGTTCCGGGTCAGGCACTCTGGGGCCAACGTCCTGACTTTC.

This clonotype was seen ten or more times. The J gene is TRBJ2-3, the V gene TRBV6-6; D is perhaps TRBD2 (5 bases). Trimming took 4 bases from V and 0 from J, leaving 8 bases between them. The germline V gene encodes CDR1 MNHNY and CDR2 SVGAGI (reference sequence). The CDR3 runs to 14 residues. The CDR3 nucleotides read TGTGCCAGCAGTTCCCCGGGGAGCACAGATACGCAGTATTTT. Its translation: CASSSPGSTDTQYF.

This clonotype showed up many times. The V gene is TRBV4-1, the J gene TRBJ2-1; TRBD1 matches at 7 bases. This CDR3 is 15 amino acids long. Germline values: CDR1 MGHRA, CDR2 YSYEKL. With V trimmed by 6 bases and J by 3 bases, 8 bases remained unmatched. CDR3 amino acids: CASSQGVDSYNEQFF. The DNA for the CDR3 is TGCGCCAGCAGTCAGGGGGTGGACAGCTACAATGAGCAGTTCTTC.

This chain links TRBV27 with TRBJ2-3, with 8 bases that match TRBD2. Per the germline V gene, CDR1 is MNHEY and CDR2 is SMNVEV (reference sequence). With V trimmed by 6 bases and J by 2 bases, 4 bases remained unmatched. The CDR3 is made up of 14 amino acids. In DNA form, the CDR3 reads TGTGCCAGCAGCTTTAGCGGGATCACAGATACGCAGTATTTT. It specifies CASSFSGITDTQYF.

There are many counts of this clonotype. V and J are TRBV19 and TRBJ2-7, with TRBD2 identical over 8 bases. The V and J ends lost 3 bases and 3 bases, in that order; junction bases with no gene match: 4. This CDR3 region has 14 residues. CDR1 and CDR2 (germline): LNHDA, SQIVND (reference sequence). The CDR3 sequence is CASSINGGDYEQYF. The CDR3, as DNA: TGTGCCAGTAGTATTAACGGGGGGGACTACGAGCAGTACTTC.

This clonotype was counted many times. The genes are TRBV10-3 and TRBJ2-5; TRBD2 aligns across 10 bases. Germline values: CDR1 ENHRY, CDR2 SYGVKD. J gave up 2 bases and V 7 bases, and 7 bases lay outside the gene matches. The CDR3 totals 15 residues. This CDR3 reads CAIKRAGGLQETQYF. In nucleotides, the CDR3 is TGTGCCATCAAAAGAGCGGGAGGGCTACAAGAGACCCAGTACTTC.

This clonotype was detected ten times or more. As DNA, the CDR3 is TGCGCCAGCAGCCAAACTCAGGGATATAATTCACCCCTCCACTTT. Its protein product is CASSQTQGYNSPLHF. This sequence joins TRBV4-1 and TRBJ1-6; tentatively, D is TRBD1 (5 bases). Germline V gene sequence: CDR1 MGHRA, CDR2 YSYEKL. CDR3 size: 15 residues. The V end lost 2 bases, the J end lost 4 bases, and 9 bases lay between the germline ends.

This clonotype was seen a few times. The V and J genes are TRBV6-6 and TRBJ1-2, with 7 bases aligning to TRBD1. J lost 0 bases, V lost 7 bases, and 5 bases had no gene match. Germline V gives CDR1 MNHNY, CDR2 SVGAGI (reference sequence). This CDR3 contains 14 residues. The chain's CDR3 is CASKRTGPNYGYTF. CDR3 coding DNA: TGTGCCAGCAAACGGACAGGCCCTAACTATGGCTACACCTTC.

There are many counts of this clonotype. The J gene is TRBJ2-3, the V gene TRBV5-1, with a weak D call TRBD2 (6 bases). V dropped 5 bases and J dropped 1 base, with 11 bases sitting between them. CDR1 is SGHRS and CDR2 is YFSETQ in the germline V gene. This CDR3 has 14 amino acids. The CDR3 DNA reads as TGCGCCAGCAGGATTGGCGGGGGCACAGATACGCAGTATTTT. Translating it yields CASRIGGGTDTQYF.

This clonotype was detected a few times. V usage is TRBV7-9 and J usage is TRBJ1-2; D gene ambiguous. The CDR3 totals 14 residues. V shed 4 bases and J shed 4 bases, with 13 bases lying between them. The V gene's germline CDR1 is SEHNR and CDR2 FQNEAQ (reference sequence). The CDR3 coding sequence is TGTGCCAGCAGCTATTTGACAAGGAGCTATGGCTACACCTTC. Its translation: CASSYLTRSYGYTF.

V is TRBV14 and J is TRBJ2-2; D is perhaps TRBD2 (6 bases). Trimming took off 4 bases at V and 4 bases at J, with 19 bases between the two ends. Germline assignment: CDR1 SGHDN and CDR2 FVKESK. This CDR3 region has 17 residues. The CDR3, as DNA: TGTGCCAGCAGCCCCCTCCGGGACTGGCGACCCACCGGGGAGCTGTTTTTT. Its protein product is CASSPLRDWRPTGELFF.

This clonotype was seen only a few times. V and J are TRBV6-1 and TRBJ1-3; TRBD1 matches at 8 bases. The length of the CDR3 is 16 residues. Per germline, CDR1 MNHNS and CDR2 SASEGT. The V and J ends lost 2 bases and 3 bases, in that order; junction bases with no gene match: 6. This chain's CDR3 is CASSESRDRFGNTIYF. The DNA of the CDR3 is TGTGCCAGCAGTGAATCAAGGGACAGGTTTGGAAACACCATATATTTT.

This clonotype was picked up many times. The chain links TRBV6-5 to TRBJ2-7; D is possibly TRBD2 (5 bases). This CDR3 is 14 amino acids long. The V end lost 6 bases, the J end lost 1 base, and 13 bases lay between the germline ends. Germline-derived CDR1 and CDR2 are MNHEY and SVGAGI. The CDR3 region has the DNA TGTGCCAGCAGCTCTACTAGGGTGTCCTACGAGCAGTACTTC. Translated, it gives CASSSTRVSYEQYF.

In its sample, this clonotype was seen many times. The V call is TRBV10-3, the J call TRBJ2-7; TRBD2 aligns across 12 bases. The CDR3 is 15 residues long. Per germline, CDR1 ENHRY and CDR2 SYGVKD. With V trimmed by 4 bases and J by 1 base, 2 bases remained unmatched. CDR3: CAISGGTSGSYEQYF. The CDR3 DNA reads as TGTGCCATCAGTGGTGGGACTAGCGGGTCCTACGAGCAGTACTTC.

This clonotype was counted only a few times. V is TRBV20-1 and J is TRBJ1-1, with TRBD1 as a possible D gene (5 bases). The V end lost 6 bases, the J end lost 1 base, and 12 bases lay between the germline ends. The length of the CDR3 is 13 residues. The germline gives CDR1 DFQATT, CDR2 SNEGSKA (reference sequence). The CDR3 sequence: CSAHLGGNTEAFF. In nucleotides, the CDR3 is TGCAGTGCACACCTGGGGGGGAACACTGAAGCTTTCTTT.

The genes are TRBV9 and TRBJ2-4; 9 bases fit TRBD1. CDR1 is SGDLS, CDR2 YYNGEE, per germline. Trimming cost V 0 bases and J 5 bases; bases outside gene matches: 6. The CDR3 is 16 residues long. This CDR3 is CASSVGWRTGENIQYF. DNA of the CDR3: TGTGCCAGCAGCGTAGGATGGAGGACAGGGGAAAACATTCAGTACTTC.

At least ten counts were recorded for this clonotype. This sequence joins TRBV28 and TRBJ1-6; D uncertain. Germline V gene data show CDR1 as MDHEN and CDR2 as SYDVKM. This CDR3 contains 13 residues. Trimming stripped 5 bases from V and 0 bases from J, with 2 bases between. The CDR3 DNA sequence: TGTGCCAGCAGTGTCTCCTATAATTCACCCCTCCACTTT. Encoded protein: CASSVSYNSPLHF.

The genes are TRBV7-9 and TRBJ2-2; either TRBD1 or TRBD2 may fit D (5 bases each). The germline V gene encodes CDR1 SEHNR and CDR2 FQNEAQ (reference sequence). The CDR3 length is 12 residues. V shed 6 bases and J shed 6 bases, with 8 bases lying between them. The CDR3 loop is CASSRDAGELFF. The CDR3 nucleotides are TGTGCCAGCAGTCGGGACGCCGGGGAGCTGTTTTTT.

As concerns this clonotype: A much larger clone differs by one base, so this may be a read error. Because it lacks the conserved phenylalanine or tryptophan at the end, this CDR3 is likely a read error. The gene calls are TRBV28 and TRBJ2-7; possible D gene TRBD1, 5 bases. With 6 bases removed from V and 3 bases from J, the gap between germline ends came to 18 bases. The CDR3 totals 15 residues. Germline V lookup: CDR1 MDHEN, CDR2 SYDVKM. The CDR3 DNA reads TGTGCCAGCAGCACTTCGAGTAGGGGCCTCTACGAGCAGTACCTC. It yields the protein CASSTSSRGLYEQYL.